Sequencing of this T cell receptor (beta chain) was carried out in a study of type 1 and type 2 diabetes patients. Study-wide background: Samples came from type 1 diabetic, type 2 diabetic or nondiabetic people, recruited in China.

V shed 5 bases and J shed 8 bases, with 28 bases lying between them. The CDR3 covers 18 residues. Germline CDR1 is SNHLY and CDR2 is FYNNEI. Genomic DNA was the PCR template. Amplification of the beta chain CDR3 used 30 forward and 13 reverse multiplex primers. In TCRdb, the multiplex PCR reads were re-called with MiXCR into one record per CDR3 protein. The table records a few hundred thousand distinct CDR3 sequences, approximately 45% of them present only once. V and J are TRBV2 and TRBJ2-1; possible D gene TRBD1, 5 bases. The receptor comes from a man aged 18-30 years with type 2 diabetes. Sequencing used peripheral blood mononuclear cells (PBMCs). The CDR3 sequence is CASSTPGADTGPLDEQFF. Written as DNA, the CDR3 is TGTGCCAGCAGTACACCTGGGGCTGACACGGGTCCCTTGGATGAGCAGTTCTTC.